Below, 20 T cell receptor beta chains from the same sample are listed, as sequenced in a study of tumor and adjacent non-tumor tissue in lung cancer. No cell sorting was done before RNA was extracted from the tissue. The library came from three nested PCR rounds adapted from ARM-PCR protocols. In TCRdb, the multiplex PCR reads were re-called with MiXCR into one record per CDR3 protein. The table includes some 93,000 distinct CDR3 sequences, just over 65% detected once. Material for sequencing was lung tumor tissue. The receptors shown here come from a man aged 55-75 years with non-small cell lung cancer.

The chain links TRBV20-1 to TRBJ1-1; TRBD1 aligns across 7 bases. The CDR3 sequence is 14 residues long. J lost 1 base, V lost 3 bases, and 5 bases had no gene match. Germline V gives CDR1 DFQATT, CDR2 SNEGSKA (reference sequence). This CDR3 is CSASRDSGNTEAFF. The CDR3 bases are TGCAGTGCTAGCCGGGACAGCGGGAACACTGAAGCTTTCTTT.

Ten or more counts support this clonotype. This sequence joins TRBV20-1 and TRBJ2-2; D is unclear. Trimming left V 1 base short and J 1 base short, with 7 bases between. From germline, CDR1 is DFQATT and CDR2 SNEGSKA (reference sequence). The CDR3 extends over 14 amino acids. The CDR3 is CSARGLQNTGELFF. CDR3 DNA: TGCAGTGCTAGAGGCCTACAGAACACCGGGGAGCTGTTTTTT.

The chain uses TRBV28 and TRBJ1-5, with D possibly TRBD1 on 6 matching bases. Germline loops: CDR1 MDHEN, CDR2 SYDVKM. The ends were cut back, 7 bases at V and 6 bases at J, with 16 bases in the middle. CDR3 length: 14 amino acids. Here the CDR3 reads CASTFCGGAQPQHF. The CDR3 DNA is TGTGCCAGCACTTTTTGCGGGGGGGCTCAGCCCCAGCATTTT.

This clonotype was seen only a few times. The rearrangement uses TRBV2 and TRBJ2-1; tentative D call: TRBD2 (6 bases). V lost 4 bases and J 4 bases, leaving 14 bases between the germline ends. Per the germline V gene, CDR1 is SNHLY and CDR2 is FYNNEI. The CDR3 is 15 residues long. The CDR3 coding sequence is TGTGCCAGCAGTGCAACACTAGCCGCTTACAATGAGCAGTTCTTC. Amino acid sequence: CASSATLAAYNEQFF. The variable domain in full, with the rest retrieved from reference TRBV2 and TRBJ2-1, is EPEVTQTPSHQVTQMGQEVILRCVPISNHLYFYWYRQILGQKVEFLVSFYNNEISEKSEIFDDQFSVERPDGSNFTLKIRSTKLEDSAMYFCASSATLAAYNEQFFGPGTRLTVL.

Points on this clonotype: Because it lacks the conserved phenylalanine or tryptophan at the end, this CDR3 is likely a read error. The chain combines TRBV11-3 with TRBJ2-1, with 8 bases that match TRBD2. CDR3 length: 16 residues. Germline CDR1 is SGHNT and CDR2 is YENEEA. The CDR3 loop reads CACSSYSGAGDIEQFL. As DNA, the CDR3 is TGTGCCTGCAGCTCATACTCGGGAGCGGGGGACATTGAGCAGTTCTTG.

This clonotype has only one observation. The chain joins TRBV2 to TRBJ1-4, with D possibly TRBD1 on 5 matching bases. The CDR3 consists of 13 residues. CDR1 is SNHLY, CDR2 FYNNEI, per germline. The CDR3 reads CVSEDNGGEKLFF. CDR3 coding DNA: TGTGTCAGTGAGGACAACGGAGGTGAAAAACTGTTTTTT. The full variable domain, its missing parts supplied by reference TRBV2 and TRBJ1-4, is EPEVTQTPSHQVTQMGQEVILRCVPISNHLYFYWYRQILGQKVEFLVSFYNNEISEKSEIFDDQFSVERPDGSNFTLKIRSTKLEDSAMYFCVSEDNGGEKLFFGSGTQLSVL.

This clonotype has a single count. The genes are TRBV6-8 and TRBJ2-1; possibly TRBD1 or TRBD2 for D (6 bases each). CDR3 length equals 14 residues. CDR1 MNHGY and CDR2 SAAAGT come from the germline V gene. The CDR3: CASGLTLQGFKQFF. CDR3 in DNA: TGTGCTAGCGGCCTAACTCTCCAGGGGTTCAAGCAGTTCTTC.

This chain links TRBV12-3 or TRBV12-4 with TRBJ2-7; TRBD2 agrees at 9 bases. Trimming at V came to 3 bases and at J to 6 bases, leaving 18 bases not matched to a gene. CDR3 size: 18 residues. The CDR3 nucleotides are TGTGCCAGCAGTTTTAGGCGGGGGGGACTTCGGGCCAAGGGCGAGCAGTACTTC. This gives the protein CASSFRRGGLRAKGEQYF.

This clonotype appeared a few times. The junction shows a germline mismatch at one end, possibly a read error. The chain recombines TRBV11-2 with TRBJ2-1; D gene ambiguous. The V gene's germline CDR1 is SGHAT and CDR2 FQNNGV. The CDR3 is 12 amino acids. The chain's CDR3 is CASSLGRFEQLF. The CDR3 nucleotides read TGTGCCAGCAGTCTCGGACGGTTTGAGCAGCTCTTC. Based on the CDR3 plus reference TRBV11-2 and TRBJ2-1, the full variable domain is EAGVAQSPRYKIIEKRQSVAFWCNPISGHATLYWYQQILGQGPKLLIQFQNNGVVDDSQLPKDRFSAERLKGVDSTLKIQPAKLEDSAVYLCASSLGRFEQLFGPGTRLTVL.

Regarding this clonotype: The final CDR3 position lacks the conserved phenylalanine or tryptophan, pointing to a likely read error. The genes are TRBV28 and TRBJ2-5; D uncertain. This CDR3 has 15 amino acids. Germline-derived CDR1 and CDR2 are MDHEN and SYDVKM. V lost 6 bases, J lost 2 bases, and 16 bases lay in between. The CDR3 loop is CASSSPTPGQETQYI. CDR3 coding DNA: TGTGCCAGCAGCTCCCCGACCCCCGGACAAGAGACCCAGTACATC.

V and J are TRBV7-9 and TRBJ2-7; 7 nucleotides line up with TRBD1. J lost 5 bases, V lost 6 bases, and 7 bases had no gene match. The CDR3 spans 13 residues. Germline assignment: CDR1 SEHNR and CDR2 FQNEAQ (reference sequence). This CDR3 reads CASSSWTGHEQYF. The CDR3, as DNA: TGTGCCAGCAGTTCGTGGACAGGCCACGAGCAGTACTTC.

This clonotype has a count of ten or more. The chain recombines TRBV12-3 or TRBV12-4 with TRBJ2-2; TRBD1 agrees at 8 bases. Trimming removed 6 bases from V and 7 bases from J; junction bases left unmatched: 13. The CDR3 covers 16 residues. The CDR3 nucleotides read TGTGCCAGCAGCCCTGACAGGGGAGGTTGGGTCGGGGAGCTGTTTTTT. As protein: CASSPDRGGWVGELFF.

A note on this clonotype: A much larger clone differs from this one at a single base, so this may be a read error. The chain uses TRBV6-5 and TRBJ1-6; D not resolved. CDR1 is MNHEY, CDR2 SVGAGI, per germline. Trimming removed 4 bases from V and 9 bases from J, with 7 bases in between. This CDR3 contains 12 residues. Here the CDR3 DNA reads TGTGCCAGCAGTTCTCCTGGTTCACCCCTCCACTTT. Its protein product is CASSSPGSPLHF.

A word on this clonotype: Relative to the germline gene, one junction end is altered; a read error may explain this. The chain's CDR3 is CASGLSGELFF. The CDR3 bases are TGTGCCAGCGGTTTGAGCGGGGAGCTGTTTTTT. The rearrangement joins TRBV28 to TRBJ2-2, with D hard to call. This CDR3 contains 11 residues. Germline assignment: CDR1 MDHEN and CDR2 SYDVKM.

A remark on this clonotype: Sequence at one end of the junction differs from germline and may be a read error. The chain links TRBV5-6 to TRBJ1-1; D remains unclear. CDR3 length: 19 amino acids. Germline V CDR1 and CDR2: SGHDT, YYEEEE. CDR3 residues: CASSSPVAKQTPHDTEAFF. CDR3 nucleotide sequence: TGCGCCAGCAGCTCACCCGTGGCGAAACAGACACCTCATGACACTGAAGCTTTCTTT. Together with reference TRBV5-6 and TRBJ1-1, the CDR3 gives the full variable domain: DAGVTQSPTHLIKTRGQQVTLRCSPKSGHDTVSWYQQALGQGPQFIFQYYEEEERQRGNFPDRFSGHQFPNYSSELNVNALLLGDSALYLCASSSPVAKQTPHDTEAFFGQGTRLTVV.

This clonotype came up once. The chain has TRBV10-3 and TRBJ1-6, with 8 bases fitting TRBD1. Germline lookup yields CDR1 ENHRY and CDR2 SYGVKD. The V gene end was trimmed by 6 bases and the J gene end by 10 bases; junction bases not matched to a gene: 14. The CDR3 runs to 16 residues. The CDR3 DNA follows: TGTGCCATCAGAGAATCCCCTCAGGGGGCAAGGTCACCCCTCCACTTT. Translation: CAIRESPQGARSPLHF.

The chain couples TRBV29-1 to TRBJ2-2; D not resolved. Germline V gene data show CDR1 as SQVTM and CDR2 as ANQGSEA. Between the trimmed V and J ends, which lost 0 bases and 2 bases, there was a span of 4 bases. The CDR3 runs to 13 residues. CDR3 nucleotides: TGCAGCGTTGAAGACTACAACACCGGGGAGCTGTTTTTT. It specifies CSVEDYNTGELFF.

With respect to this clonotype: Because the CDR3 is missing its conserved closing phenylalanine or tryptophan, this is likely a read error. Because the CDR3's place on the DNA is in doubt, the DNA is left out and the CDR3 is given as listed by TCRdb. This chain uses TRBV4-1 with TRBJ2-1; the D segment call TRBD2 is taken from the table without a DNA check. Germline CDR1 and CDR2: MGHRA and YSYEKL. Inclusive of both ends, the CDR3 amounts to 16 amino acids. CDR3 sequence reads: CASSRDGPWDYNEHFS.

As concerns this clonotype: An end of the junction does not agree with germline; a read error may underlie this. The genes are TRBV28 and TRBJ1-5; D is unclear. The CDR3 is made up of 12 amino acids. Germline CDR1 and CDR2: MDHEN and SYDVKM. The CDR3 sequence is CTSSFGNQPQHF. Written as DNA, the CDR3 is TGTACCAGCAGTTTCGGGAATCAGCCTCAGCATTTT.

Worth noting for this clonotype: Just one base apart from a much larger clone, this may be a read error. The chain combines TRBV12-3 or TRBV12-4 with TRBJ1-5; TRBD1 aligns across 7 bases. This CDR3 contains 16 residues. Trimming removed 9 bases from V and 0 bases from J; junction bases left unmatched: 11. CDR3 in DNA: TGTGCCAGATCCCCGGGACAGAGTTATAGCAATCAGCCCCAGCATTTT. Protein: CARSPGQSYSNQPQHF.